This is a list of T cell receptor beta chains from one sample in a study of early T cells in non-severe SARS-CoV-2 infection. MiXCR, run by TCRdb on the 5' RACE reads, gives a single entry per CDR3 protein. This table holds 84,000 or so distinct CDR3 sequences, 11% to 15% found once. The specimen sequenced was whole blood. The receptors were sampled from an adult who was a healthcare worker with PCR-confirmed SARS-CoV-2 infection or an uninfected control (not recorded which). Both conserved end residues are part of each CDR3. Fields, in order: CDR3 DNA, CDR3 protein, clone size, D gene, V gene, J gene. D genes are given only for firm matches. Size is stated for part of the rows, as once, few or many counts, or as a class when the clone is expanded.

CDR3nt: TGTGCCAGCAGCACCCGGAGGGTTAGCTACGAGCAGTACTTC; CDR3aa: CASSTRRVSYEQYF; abundance: .; d_gene: .; v_gene: TRBV11-2; j_gene: TRBJ2-7
CDR3nt: TGTGCCAGCATGAGTTTTCCAGATACGCAGTATTTT; CDR3aa: CASMSFPDTQYF; abundance: few; d_gene: .; v_gene: TRBV6-2/TRBV6-3; j_gene: TRBJ2-3
CDR3nt: TGTGCCAGTGGAGGAGGGTTTATCATGGTTGAAGCTTTCTTT; CDR3aa: CASGGGFIMVEAFF; abundance: .; d_gene: .; v_gene: TRBV28; j_gene: TRBJ1-1
CDR3nt: TGCAGTGCACAGAGGACAGAAGCAAACACCATATATTTT; CDR3aa: CSAQRTEANTIYF; abundance: .; d_gene: .; v_gene: TRBV20-1; j_gene: TRBJ1-3
CDR3nt: TGTGCCAGCAAATGGGGGGGAGAGGGTGAAGCTTTCTTT; CDR3aa: CASKWGGEGEAFF; abundance: .; d_gene: .; v_gene: TRBV12-3/TRBV12-4; j_gene: TRBJ1-1
CDR3nt: TGTGCCAGCAGCTTTAATGAGCAGTTCTTC; CDR3aa: CASSFNEQFF; abundance: few; d_gene: .; v_gene: TRBV11-2; j_gene: TRBJ2-1
CDR3nt: TGCAGTGCCCCGGATGCCTACGAGCAGTACTTC; CDR3aa: CSAPDAYEQYF; abundance: few; d_gene: .; v_gene: TRBV20-1; j_gene: TRBJ2-7
CDR3nt: TGCAGTGCCCCGGACCCGGGGGGTTACTATGGCTACACCTTC; CDR3aa: CSAPDPGGYYGYTF; abundance: few; d_gene: .; v_gene: TRBV20-1; j_gene: TRBJ1-2
CDR3nt: TGTGCCAGCAGTGCCCGGGGACTAGCGGTCGGCGCCAAAAACATTCAGTACTTC; CDR3aa: CASSARGLAVGAKNIQYF; abundance: .; d_gene: TRBD2; v_gene: TRBV6-2/TRBV6-3; j_gene: TRBJ2-4
CDR3nt: TGTGCCAGCAGGCCCAGGTCGCGGGGGGGCCTTGACACCGGGGAGCTGTTTTTT; CDR3aa: CASRPRSRGGLDTGELFF; abundance: many; d_gene: TRBD2; v_gene: TRBV6-2/TRBV6-3; j_gene: TRBJ2-2
CDR3nt: TGCAGCGTTGAAGCCTCCGGGAAATACTACAATGAGCAGTTCTTC; CDR3aa: CSVEASGKYYNEQFF; abundance: many; d_gene: .; v_gene: TRBV29-1; j_gene: TRBJ2-1
CDR3nt: TGCAGTGCTTCGGGACAGGGGGCCGGGACCCAGTACTTC; CDR3aa: CSASGQGAGTQYF; abundance: once; d_gene: TRBD1; v_gene: TRBV20-1; j_gene: TRBJ2-5
CDR3nt: TGTGCCAGCAGCTTATTTATCGGGTACCAAGAGACCCAGTACTTC; CDR3aa: CASSLFIGYQETQYF; abundance: few; d_gene: .; v_gene: TRBV7-6; j_gene: TRBJ2-5
CDR3nt: TGTGCCAGCAGCCAAAGAACGGGGGCGACCCTCCAAGAGACCCAGTACTTC; CDR3aa: CASSQRTGATLQETQYF; abundance: few; d_gene: .; v_gene: TRBV14; j_gene: TRBJ2-5
CDR3nt: TGCAGCGCCCCGACGGGACAGGGGGACAATGAGCAGTTCTTC; CDR3aa: CSAPTGQGDNEQFF; abundance: .; d_gene: TRBD1; v_gene: TRBV29-1; j_gene: TRBJ2-1
CDR3nt: TGCGCCAGCAGCTGGCAGTGGGGTTCAGATACGCAGTATTTT; CDR3aa: CASSWQWGSDTQYF; abundance: few; d_gene: .; v_gene: TRBV5-1; j_gene: TRBJ2-3
CDR3nt: TGTGCCAGCAGCTTATATGGATTCGGCAGGTCAAATCAGCCCCAGCATTTT; CDR3aa: CASSLYGFGRSNQPQHF; abundance: few; d_gene: .; v_gene: TRBV7-2; j_gene: TRBJ1-5
CDR3nt: TGTGCCAGCAGTTACGGTAGCGGAGTCCCCCAAGAGACCCAGTACTTC; CDR3aa: CASSYGSGVPQETQYF; abundance: .; d_gene: .; v_gene: TRBV6-2/TRBV6-3; j_gene: TRBJ2-5
CDR3nt: TGTGCCAGCAGTACTGGGACTAGGATACCCTACAATGAGCAGTTCTTC; CDR3aa: CASSTGTRIPYNEQFF; abundance: few; d_gene: TRBD2; v_gene: TRBV6-5; j_gene: TRBJ2-1
CDR3nt: TGTGCCAGCAGCCCTTGGACAGGGCAGAACACCGGGGAGCTGTTTTTT; CDR3aa: CASSPWTGQNTGELFF; abundance: .; d_gene: TRBD1; v_gene: TRBV11-2; j_gene: TRBJ2-2
CDR3nt: TGTGCCAGCAGCCAAGTAGGAGGAGGGGACACTGAAGCTTTCTTT; CDR3aa: CASSQVGGGDTEAFF; abundance: .; d_gene: .; v_gene: TRBV3-1; j_gene: TRBJ1-1
CDR3nt: TGTGCCAGCATGTGGAACCTGGGACTAGCGGGGACAGATACGCAGTATTTT; CDR3aa: CASMWNLGLAGTDTQYF; abundance: few; d_gene: TRBD2; v_gene: TRBV2; j_gene: TRBJ2-3
CDR3nt: TGTGCCAGCAGTCACAGGGAAGGCTCTGGGGCCAACGTCCTGACTTTC; CDR3aa: CASSHREGSGANVLTF; abundance: few; d_gene: .; v_gene: TRBV6-6; j_gene: TRBJ2-6
CDR3nt: TGTGCCACCAGCAGGGTGTTACCCAATGAGCAGTTCTTC; CDR3aa: CATSRVLPNEQFF; abundance: .; d_gene: .; v_gene: TRBV15; j_gene: TRBJ2-1
CDR3nt: TGTGCCAGTAGTATCGGACAGAAACTAGCGGGGGTTGCCGGGGAGCTGTTTTTT; CDR3aa: CASSIGQKLAGVAGELFF; abundance: .; d_gene: TRBD2; v_gene: TRBV19; j_gene: TRBJ2-2
CDR3nt: TGTGCCAGCAGCTTAGCTTCCCAGGGTACCTACGAGCAGTACTTC; CDR3aa: CASSLASQGTYEQYF; abundance: many; d_gene: .; v_gene: TRBV11-2; j_gene: TRBJ2-7
CDR3nt: TGCAGCGTGTCACTGGGACAGCTGAACACTGAAGCTTTCTTT; CDR3aa: CSVSLGQLNTEAFF; abundance: few; d_gene: TRBD1; v_gene: TRBV29-1; j_gene: TRBJ1-1